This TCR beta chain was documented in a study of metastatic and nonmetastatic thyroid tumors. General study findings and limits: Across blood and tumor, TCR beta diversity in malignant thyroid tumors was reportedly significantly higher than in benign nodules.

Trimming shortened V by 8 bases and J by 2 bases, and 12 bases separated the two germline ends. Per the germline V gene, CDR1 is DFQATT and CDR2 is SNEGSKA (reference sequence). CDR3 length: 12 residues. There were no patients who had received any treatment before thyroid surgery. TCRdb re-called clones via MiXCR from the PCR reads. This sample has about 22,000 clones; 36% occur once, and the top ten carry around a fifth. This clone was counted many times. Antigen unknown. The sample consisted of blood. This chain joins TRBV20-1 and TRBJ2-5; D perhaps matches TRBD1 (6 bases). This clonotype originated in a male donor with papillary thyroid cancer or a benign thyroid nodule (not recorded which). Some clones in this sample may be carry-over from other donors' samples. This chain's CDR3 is CSLRGGQETQYF. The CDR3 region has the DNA TGCAGTCTAAGAGGGGGTCAAGAGACCCAGTACTTC.